Below are 31 T cell receptor beta chains sequenced from a single sample in a study of T cells in Graves' hyperthyroidism and ophthalmopathy. Researchers took RNA transcripts and amplified the TCR beta CDR3 regions from them. HTBI primers were used for first-round RT-PCR of the TCR CDR3. Each CDR3 protein is one row after TCRdb ran MiXCR on the multiplex PCR reads. The sample has about 480,000 distinct CDR3 sequences, 13% to 15% seen once. What was sequenced was blood. The receptors were sampled from a woman younger than 35 with Graves' hyperthyroidism.

The rearrangement joins TRBV20-1 to TRBJ2-1, with D hard to call. Trimming took off 0 bases at V and 7 bases at J, with 16 bases between the two ends. The CDR3 runs to 15 residues. CDR1 DFQATT and CDR2 SNEGSKA come from the germline V gene (reference sequence). In DNA, the CDR3 is TGCAGTGCTAGAGATATGGACCTCCCGAGGAATGAGCAGTTCTTC. It specifies CSARDMDLPRNEQFF.

This chain links TRBV2 with TRBJ2-7; no reliable D call. This CDR3 region has 12 residues. The germline V and J ends were trimmed by 2 bases and 3 bases, with 5 bases remaining between them. Germline V gene lookup returns CDR1 SNHLY and CDR2 FYNNEI. CDR3 in DNA: TGTGCCAGCAGTGAACTGTTCTACGAGCAGTACTTC. As protein: CASSELFYEQYF.

Many counts were recorded for this clonotype. The chain employs TRBV10-3 and TRBJ1-2; D not resolved. CDR1 and CDR2 (germline): ENHRY, SYGVKD. The CDR3 covers 14 residues. Deletions cut 0 bases from V and 4 bases from J, with 9 bases between. CDR3: CAISESNKRYGYTF. In DNA, the CDR3 is TGTGCCATCAGTGAGTCGAACAAGCGCTATGGCTACACCTTC.

This clonotype has at least ten counts. This chain joins TRBV20-1 and TRBJ2-3, with a tentative D call TRBD1 (6 bases). Between the trimmed V and J ends, which lost 6 bases and 0 bases, there was a span of 16 bases. The V gene's germline CDR1 is DFQATT and CDR2 SNEGSKA (reference sequence). The CDR3 is 15 residues long. CDR3: CSAKTGRLSTDTQYF. In DNA form, the CDR3 reads TGCAGTGCCAAGACAGGACGACTTAGCACAGATACGCAGTATTTT.

This clonotype was detected ten times or more. The gene calls are TRBV11-3 and TRBJ2-1, with D hard to call. The germline V and J ends were trimmed by 2 bases and 6 bases, with 8 bases remaining between them. This CDR3 contains 13 residues. Germline V CDR1 and CDR2: SGHNT, YENEEA. The CDR3 loop reads CASSLLGFNEQFF. The CDR3 DNA follows: TGTGCCAGCAGCTTATTGGGATTCAATGAGCAGTTCTTC.

This clonotype was picked up many times. V gene TRBV18 combines with J gene TRBJ1-5; no definite D call. The CDR3 runs 17 residues. Trimming cost V 0 bases and J 2 bases, with 14 bases left between them. CDR1 is KGHSH and CDR2 is LQKENI in the germline V gene. DNA of the CDR3: TGTGCCAGCTCACCACCGCAAGGGATCGGGGGCAATCAGCCCCAGCATTTT. It is translated as CASSPPQGIGGNQPQHF.

This clonotype turned up a few times. The genes are TRBV20-1 and TRBJ2-3; D not resolved. Trimming left V 6 bases short and J 4 bases short, with 17 bases between. The length of the CDR3 is 14 residues. The germline V gene encodes CDR1 DFQATT and CDR2 SNEGSKA (reference sequence). The CDR3 coding sequence is TGCAGTGCCCGGTTAAGGTCAACTGCAGATACGCAGTATTTT. This sequence encodes CSARLRSTADTQYF.

This clonotype was seen many times. The chain carries TRBV5-8 and TRBJ1-4; 7 bases match TRBD1. Trimming took 4 bases from V and 5 from J; bases not matched to a gene: 8. Germline loops: CDR1 SGHTS, CDR2 YDEGEE. The CDR3 spans 15 residues. The CDR3, as DNA: TGTGCCAGCAGCAATAAAGGGGGCCGGAATGAAAAACTGTTTTTT. This encodes CASSNKGGRNEKLFF.

CDR3 region: CASSTGLDKNIQYF. The CDR3 DNA is TGTGCCAGCTCTACGGGCCTAGACAAAAACATTCAGTACTTC. This chain connects TRBV27 to TRBJ2-4, with unresolved D. This CDR3 region has 14 residues. Deletions cut 8 bases from V and 3 bases from J, with 14 bases between. Germline CDR1 reads MNHEY; CDR2 reads SMNVEV (reference sequence).

The V and J genes are TRBV9 and TRBJ2-1; D is possibly TRBD1 or TRBD2 (5 bases each). Germline-derived CDR1 and CDR2 are SGDLS and YYNGEE. This CDR3 contains 15 residues. V was shortened by 1 base and J by 4 bases, with 12 bases between the two germline ends. CDR3 residues: CASSVRGSLYNEQFF. CDR3 nucleotides: TGTGCCAGCAGCGTACGGGGCTCGCTTTACAATGAGCAGTTCTTC. Based on the CDR3 plus reference TRBV9 and TRBJ2-1, the full variable domain is DSGVTQTPKHLITATGQRVTLRCSPRSGDLSVYWYQQSLDQGLQFLIQYYNGEERAKGNILERFSAQQFPDLHSELNLSSLELGDSALYFCASSVRGSLYNEQFFGPGTRLTVL.

This clonotype was counted ten times or more. The rearrangement links TRBV11-2 to TRBJ2-3; no definite D call. Germline V lookup: CDR1 SGHAT, CDR2 FQNNGV. The CDR3 length is 11 residues. Between the trimmed V and J ends, which lost 6 bases and 6 bases, there was a span of 7 bases. The DNA for the CDR3 is TGTGCCAGCAGTTCACCGGATACGCAGTATTTT. Its translation: CASSSPDTQYF.

V usage is TRBV27 and J usage is TRBJ2-7; D is undetermined. V dropped 5 bases and J dropped 2 bases, with 10 bases sitting between them. CDR3 size: 13 residues. CDR1 is MNHEY and CDR2 is SMNVEV in the germline V gene (reference sequence). This CDR3 reads CASSARTAYEQYF. The CDR3 DNA is TGTGCCAGCAGTGCCCGGACGGCCTACGAGCAGTACTTC.

This clonotype appeared many times. The chain combines TRBV5-1 with TRBJ2-1; 7 positions match TRBD2. The germline CDR1 and CDR2 sequences are SGHRS and YFSETQ. V shed 0 bases and J 5 bases; nucleotides not matched to a gene: 5. CDR3 size: 15 residues. This chain's CDR3 is CASSLGLADHNEQFF. Here the CDR3 DNA reads TGCGCCAGCAGCTTGGGTCTAGCGGACCACAATGAGCAGTTCTTC.

The chain couples TRBV2 to TRBJ2-1, with 9 bases lining up with TRBD1. Germline V gives CDR1 SNHLY, CDR2 FYNNEI. The J segment lost 5 bases and the V segment lost 6 bases, leaving 8 bases of the junction unmatched. The CDR3 consists of 15 residues. This CDR3 reads CASRADRGRHNEQFF. The CDR3 DNA reads TGTGCCAGCAGAGCGGACAGGGGAAGGCACAATGAGCAGTTCTTC.

This clonotype was found many times. CDR3 protein: CASSPRTGSINQPQHF. CDR3 sequence (DNA): TGTGCCAGCAGCCCGCGGACAGGGTCCATCAATCAGCCCCAGCATTTT. The rearrangement uses TRBV11-3 and TRBJ1-5, with TRBD1 matching 8 bases. The CDR3 has 16 residues. CDR1 is SGHNT, CDR2 YENEEA, per germline. With V trimmed by 5 bases and J by 3 bases, 9 bases remained unmatched.

Ten or more counts support this clonotype. This chain uses TRBV7-9 with TRBJ1-1; no reliable D call. The CDR3 length is 15 residues. The V gene's germline CDR1 is SEHNR and CDR2 FQNEAQ (reference sequence). V lost 5 bases to trimming and J lost 2 bases, with 15 bases between them. The CDR3 nucleotides read TGTGCCAGCAGCCAATATCAAGGGATAAACACTGAAGCTTTCTTT. This encodes CASSQYQGINTEAFF.

This clonotype has ten or more counts. The CDR3 DNA sequence: TGTGCCGCCAGGGCGGACGGGGCCTATGGCTACACCTTC. Its protein product is CAARADGAYGYTF. This rearrangement joins TRBV2 to TRBJ1-2; tentative D call: TRBD1 (5 bases). CDR1 and CDR2 from the germline V gene are SNHLY and FYNNEI. This CDR3 spans 13 amino acids. V was pared by 11 bases and J by 4 bases, with 17 bases between.

This clonotype was picked up many times. J is TRBJ2-5 and V is TRBV6-1; D is unclear. CDR1 and CDR2 from the germline V gene are MNHNS and SASEGT. The length of the CDR3 is 14 residues. Between the trimmed V and J ends, which lost 5 bases and 0 bases, there was a span of 10 bases. CDR3 DNA: TGTGCCAGCAGTTATCAACAGCACCAAGAGACCCAGTACTTC. It encodes CASSYQQHQETQYF.

About this clonotype: This may be a read error, as it is one base from a much larger clone. The chain links TRBV19 to TRBJ2-3, with 14 positions matching TRBD2. Per the germline V gene, CDR1 is LNHDA and CDR2 is SQIVND (reference sequence). The CDR3 runs to 17 residues. The CDR3 DNA reads TGTGCCAGTAGTCCTGGGACTAGCGGGAGTTTGGCAGATGCGCAGTATTTT. It is translated as CASSPGTSGSLADAQYF.

This clonotype was seen at least ten times. V gene TRBV6-1 combines with J gene TRBJ2-5; the match to TRBD2 covers 11 bases. CDR3 size: 18 residues. CDR1 MNHNS and CDR2 SASEGT come from the germline V gene. J lost 6 bases, V lost 2 bases, and 14 bases had no gene match. For the CDR3, the DNA is TGTGCCAGCAGTGAATCCCTAGCGGGAGGTGCGAAACGGAAGACCCAGTACTTC. It codes for CASSESLAGGAKRKTQYF.

A few counts support this clonotype. In nucleotides, the CDR3 is TGTGCCAGCAGTTCGTACCTCGGGGGAGATCAGCCCCAGCATTTT. It codes for CASSSYLGGDQPQHF. The J gene is TRBJ1-5, the V gene TRBV27; possibly TRBD1 for D (5 bases). The CDR3 totals 15 residues. Trimming stripped 4 bases from V and 5 bases from J, with 15 bases between. The germline CDR1 and CDR2 sequences are MNHEY and SMNVEV (reference sequence).

Remarks on this clonotype: The final CDR3 position lacks the conserved phenylalanine or tryptophan, pointing to a likely read error. The chain's CDR3 is CATSDRRGSGIPRDTQYL. DNA of the CDR3: TGTGCCACCAGTGATCGACGGGGTAGCGGGATACCTCGGGATACGCAGTATTTA. The chain has TRBV24-1 and TRBJ2-3, with 8 bases matching TRBD2. Germline CDR1 reads KGHDR; CDR2 reads SFDVKD. The V and J ends lost 3 bases and 6 bases, in that order; junction bases with no gene match: 16. The CDR3 spans 18 residues.

The table lists this clonotype with a few counts. V gene TRBV10-3 combines with J gene TRBJ2-3; D is possibly TRBD2 (6 bases). V was trimmed by 6 bases and J by 1 base, leaving 11 bases between them. CDR3 length equals 14 residues. Germline CDR1 and CDR2: ENHRY and SYGVKD. As DNA, the CDR3 is TGTGCCATCAGACGGGAGCTAGGCACAGATACGCAGTATTTT. It encodes CAIRRELGTDTQYF.

This clonotype showed up many times. This CDR3 reads CAGGEVDYGYTF. The CDR3 DNA sequence: TGTGCAGGGGGCGAGGTGGACTATGGCTACACCTTC. V and J are TRBV28 and TRBJ1-2; 7 bases line up with TRBD1. The CDR3 extends over 12 amino acids. Per the germline V gene, CDR1 is MDHEN and CDR2 is SYDVKM.

This clonotype occurred many times. This chain uses TRBV28 with TRBJ2-7, with unresolved D. This CDR3 contains 13 residues. V lost 7 bases to trimming and J lost 3 bases, with 13 bases between them. CDR1 is MDHEN and CDR2 is SYDVKM in the germline V gene. CDR3 sequence reads: CASKSPTSYEQYF. CDR3 bases: TGTGCCAGCAAATCCCCGACGAGCTACGAGCAGTACTTC.

This clonotype was recorded many times. This CDR3 is CASSLRDGPYEQYV. DNA of the CDR3: TGTGCCAGCAGCCTTAGGGACGGCCCCTACGAGCAGTACGTC. The gene calls are TRBV7-9 and TRBJ2-7, with D perhaps given as TRBD1 or TRBD2 (5 bases each). The germline gives CDR1 SEHNR, CDR2 FQNEAQ (reference sequence). There are 14 residues in the CDR3. V lost 5 bases and J 2 bases, leaving 13 bases between the germline ends.

V usage is TRBV4-1 and J usage is TRBJ1-1, with 8 positions matching TRBD1. The CDR3 extends over 20 amino acids. Trimming took 3 bases from V and 10 from J; bases not matched to a gene: 28. Germline CDR1 and CDR2: MGHRA and YSYEKL. The CDR3 region has the DNA TGCGCCAGCAGCCAGCGTTCTGCTCCGGGACAGGCTTTTTCTGAAAGAAGAGCTTTCTTT. This encodes CASSQRSAPGQAFSERRAFF.

This clonotype was observed a single time. This could be a read error, since a much larger clone is one nucleotide away. This sequence joins TRBV2 and TRBJ2-5; D ambiguous. Looked up from germline, CDR1 is SNHLY and CDR2 is FYNNEI. The length of the CDR3 is 12 residues. V gave up 6 bases and J gave up 3 bases, with 8 bases separating them. The DNA for the CDR3 is TGTGCCAGCAGCAACTGGGAAGAGACCCAGTACTTC. Its translation is CASSNWEETQYF.

This clonotype has at least ten counts. This rearrangement joins TRBV30 to TRBJ1-5, with D maybe TRBD1 (5 bases). CDR1 is GTSNPN and CDR2 is SVGIG in the germline V gene (reference sequence). The ends were cut back, 3 bases at V and 1 base at J, with 10 bases in the middle. CDR3 length: 14 residues. For the CDR3, the DNA is TGTGCCTGGAGCGGGGGACTGAGCAATCAGCCCCAGCATTTT. This codes for CAWSGGLSNQPQHF.

V gene TRBV5-1 combines with J gene TRBJ2-3; tentatively, D is TRBD2 (5 bases). CDR3 length: 14 residues. Trimming left V 0 bases short and J 3 bases short, with 8 bases between. Looked up from germline, CDR1 is SGHRS and CDR2 is YFSETQ. The CDR3 loop is CASSLATGTDTQYF. CDR3 bases: TGCGCCAGCAGCTTGGCCACGGGGACAGATACGCAGTATTTT.

This sequence joins TRBV9 and TRBJ2-3; 7 bases line up with TRBD2. The germline V gene encodes CDR1 SGDLS and CDR2 YYNGEE. The V and J ends lost 3 bases and 1 base, in that order; junction bases with no gene match: 5. The CDR3 spans 15 residues. The CDR3 DNA follows: TGTGCCAGCAGCGGGGACTACAGACGCACAGATACGCAGTATTTT. Its translation: CASSGDYRRTDTQYF.